This TCR beta chain was recorded in a study of tumor and adjacent non-tumor tissue in lung cancer. For the study at large: Patients were aged roughly 31 to 76, nine to eleven men and about 5 women, stage I to III. Study conclusions and caveats: TCR diversity was significantly greater in tumor than normal lung tissue.

RNA was extracted from bulk tissue without any cell sorting. More than 3 cm separated this lung sample from the edge of the tumor. Chemotherapy-naive patients with new lung cancer underwent thoracic surgery in China, August–late 2014. CDR1 and CDR2 from the germline V gene are MDHEN and SYDVKM. The CDR3 has 12 residues. The library came from three nested PCR rounds adapted from ARM-PCR protocols. MiXCR, run by TCRdb on the multiplex PCR reads, gives a single entry per CDR3 protein. The table includes roughly 43,000 distinct CDR3 sequences, approximately 61% detected once. With regard to this clonotype: The target antigen is unknown. A read error may produce the germline difference seen at one junction end.

This sequence originates from a man in his forties or fifties with non-small cell lung cancer. The chain links TRBV28 to TRBJ1-5; D remains ambiguous. Specimen: distant non-tumor lung tissue. The CDR3: CDSTSGGQPQHF. CDR3 nucleotide sequence: TGTGACAGCACGAGTGGTGGTCAGCCCCAGCATTTT.